What follows describes a single T cell receptor (beta chain). As yet, its antigen is unknown. This specimen comes from a study of cytomegalovirus exposure and HLA in healthy donors. Study at large: Genotyping of more than 300 donors showed that around 86% belonged to the Caucasian-associated ancestry cluster.

PCR was performed using 60 Vbeta and 13 Jbeta primers. Profiled with immunoSEQ multiplex PCR; TCRdb holds only in-frame clones, not every one. In the table there are some 130,000 clones, about 76% of which are singletons. V was trimmed by 3 bases and J by 8 bases, leaving 20 bases between them. The length of the CDR3 is 16 residues. Germline assignment: CDR1 ENHRY and CDR2 SYGVKD. General study results and limits: Later examination showed HLA-associated TCR beta chains had greater clonal expansion than equally common others.

This TCR derives from a female donor in good health and CMV-seronegative. Material: PBMCs. The rearrangement links TRBV10-3 to TRBJ2-1; weak D call: TRBD2 (7 bases). CDR3 region: CAISETSGGRIHEQFF. The CDR3 DNA is TGTGCCATCAGTGAAACCTCGGGGGGCAGGATTCATGAGCAGTTCTTC.